The rows below give T cell receptor beta chains drawn from one sample of a study of blood T cell repertoires in COVID-19. Using immunoSEQ multiplex PCR, the repertoire was profiled, and TCRdb retains in-frame clones only, with some absent. The sample consists of under 150,000 clones, approximately 80% of them appearing once. The sample was peripheral blood. These TCRs come from a middle-aged woman with active or convalescent COVID-19. Both conserved end residues are part of each CDR3. Each record gives: V gene, D gene, clone size, J gene, CDR3 DNA, CDR3 protein. The D gene is left open where the match is weak. Some rows mark clone size as missing; the rest say once, few, many or name a class of expanded clone.

>TRBV11-3|-|-|TRBJ2-3
TGTGCCAGCAGCCCAAGGGGCTCGGGAGATACGCAGTATTTT
CASSPRGSGDTQYF
>TRBV11-2|-|-|TRBJ1-1
TGTGCCAGCAGCTTAGACCGGACTAAGGGGACTGAAGCTTTCTTT
CASSLDRTKGTEAFF
>TRBV6-6|TRBD1|-|TRBJ2-3
TGTGCCAGCAGGAGGACAGGGAGCACAGATACGCAGTATTTT
CASRRTGSTDTQYF
>TRBV4-3|TRBD1|-|TRBJ2-1
TGCGCCAGCAGCCAAGCTTCTTACGACGGGGACAGGGGCTACAATGAGCAGTTCTTC
CASSQASYDGDRGYNEQFF
>TRBV4-3|TRBD1|once|TRBJ1-2
TGCGCCAGCAGCCCATCGGGACAGGGGAGGGGTGGCTACACCTTC
CASSPSGQGRGGYTF
>TRBV10-3|-|-|TRBJ1-1
TGTGCCATCAGTGAGGGGGCGGATCTGAACACTGAAGCTTTCTTT
CAISEGADLNTEAFF
>TRBV12-3/TRBV12-4|-|once|TRBJ1-5
TGTGCCAGCAGTCTCCCGGGGGTCGGGCCCCAGCATTTT
CASSLPGVGPQHF
>TRBV28|-|-|TRBJ2-3
TGTGCCAGCAGTACAATCACAGATACGCAGTATTTT
CASSTITDTQYF
>TRBV6-6|TRBD1|-|TRBJ2-5
TGTGCCAGCTGCAAACAGGGGGCGAGCCAAGAGACCCAGTACTTC
CASCKQGASQETQYF
>TRBV9|-|-|TRBJ2-7
TGTGCCAGCAGCTCAGACGGACGGCGCCGGGGCGAGCAGTACTTC
CASSSDGRRRGEQYF
>TRBV27|-|-|TRBJ1-6
TGTGCCAGCAGTTTATACGGGCACGGGAATAATTCACCCCTCCACTTT
CASSLYGHGNNSPLHF
>TRBV5-1|TRBD2|-|TRBJ2-3
TGCGCCAGCAGCTTGGGCCCCCGGGGGGGAGGCACAGATACGCAGTATTTT
CASSLGPRGGGTDTQYF
>TRBV7-9|TRBD2|-|TRBJ2-7
TGTGCCAGCAGCCCCCGGCTAGCGGAGACCTACGAGCAGTACTTC
CASSPRLAETYEQYF
>TRBV11-2|-|-|TRBJ2-7
TGTGCCAGCAGCTTAGGTCCGGAGGACTCCTACGAGCAGTACTTC
CASSLGPEDSYEQYF
>TRBV11-3|TRBD1|-|TRBJ2-6
TGTGCCAGCAGCCCCGGGACAGGGACCTCTGGGGCCAACGTCCTGACTTTC
CASSPGTGTSGANVLTF
>TRBV28|-|-|TRBJ1-5
TGTGCCAGCAGCCGACGACAGGTCCCTAGCAATCAGCCCCAGCATTTT
CASSRRQVPSNQPQHF
>TRBV19|TRBD2|-|TRBJ2-1
TGTGCCAGTAGTAACTACGGGAGGGCCTTTAGCTCCTACAATGAGCAGTTCTTC
CASSNYGRAFSSYNEQFF
>TRBV12-3/TRBV12-4|-|-|TRBJ2-2
TGTGCCAGCAGAGAGGAGACCGGGGAGCTGTTTTTT
CASREETGELFF
>TRBV28|-|-|TRBJ1-2
TGTGCCAGCAGTCCGACAGGATGGCGAGGCTACACCTTC
CASSPTGWRGYTF
>TRBV4-1|TRBD2|-|TRBJ2-2
TGCGCCAGCAGCCAAGAGATGAGTAGCGGGCGAACCACCGGGGAGCTGTTTTTT
CASSQEMSSGRTTGELFF
>TRBV6-6|TRBD1|-|TRBJ1-1
TGTGCCAGCAGTGCGACAGGGGGCACTGAAGCTTTCTTT
CASSATGGTEAFF
>TRBV5-4|TRBD2|-|TRBJ2-7
TGTGCCAGCAGCTTGTCCAGCGGGGGGAACTCCTACGAGCAGTACTTC
CASSLSSGGNSYEQYF
>TRBV19|-|-|TRBJ2-7
TGTGCCAGTAGTATAGGCCCAGGGCTGAGCTCCTACGAGCAGTACTTC
CASSIGPGLSSYEQYF
>TRBV19|-|-|TRBJ1-1
TGTGCCAGTAGTTTTTGGCGGGGGAGCACTGAAGCTTTCTTT
CASSFWRGSTEAFF
>TRBV19|-|-|TRBJ2-1
TGTGCCAGTAGTATTGGAGCCAGCTCCTACAATGAGCAGTTCTTC
CASSIGASSYNEQFF
>TRBV5-1|TRBD1|-|TRBJ1-1
TGCGCCAGCAGCTTGACAGGGGGTAGTACCACTGAAGCTTTCTTT
CASSLTGGSTTEAFF
>TRBV4-1|TRBD1|once|TRBJ2-1
TGCGCCAGCAGCCAAGAACCCGGACAGGGGACCCGCTACGAGTTCTTC
CASSQEPGQGTRYEFF
>TRBV24-1|TRBD1|many|TRBJ2-5
TGTGCCACCAGTGACCATGGGACAGCCCAAGAGACCCAGTACTTC
CATSDHGTAQETQYF
>TRBV6-4|-|-|TRBJ1-1
TGTGCCAGCAGTGACTCGACAGGATCGGTAAGAGCTTTCTTT
CASSDSTGSVRAFF